A selection of T cell receptor beta chains follows, all from one sample in a study of blood T cells in healthy people across ages. TCRdb ran MiXCR on the 5' RACE reads and lists one entry per CDR3 protein. The sample has roughly 1.7 million distinct CDR3 sequences, around 36% seen once. The specimen sequenced was blood. The receptors here all came from a woman in her 30s in good health. CDR3s include the opening cysteine and the closing phenylalanine or tryptophan. D genes are given only for firm matches. Clone size, where shown, is once, few, many, or a class for clones that have expanded.

j_gene: TRBJ1-2
v_gene: TRBV27
abundance: NA
d_gene: NA
CDR3nt: TGTGCCAGCAGTTTAGATGGGGAAGGGTATGGCTACACCTTC
CDR3aa: CASSLDGEGYGYTF

j_gene: TRBJ2-2
v_gene: TRBV3-1
abundance: NA
d_gene: NA
CDR3nt: TGTGCCAGCAGCCAACAGGGAGGGGGCACCGGGGAGCTGTTTTTT
CDR3aa: CASSQQGGGTGELFF

j_gene: TRBJ1-2
v_gene: TRBV6-1
abundance: NA
d_gene: TRBD1
CDR3nt: TGTGCCAGCAGTGCGACAGGGGATGGCTACACCTTC
CDR3aa: CASSATGDGYTF

j_gene: TRBJ2-3
v_gene: TRBV24-1
abundance: NA
d_gene: TRBD1
CDR3nt: TGTGCCACCAGTGACCATGGGACAGCCACAGATACGCAGTATTTT
CDR3aa: CATSDHGTATDTQYF

j_gene: TRBJ2-7
v_gene: TRBV2
abundance: few
d_gene: TRBD2
CDR3nt: TGTGCCAGCAGTGAGCAAGCGGGAAACTACGAGCAGTACTTC
CDR3aa: CASSEQAGNYEQYF

j_gene: TRBJ2-5
v_gene: TRBV9
abundance: few
d_gene: NA
CDR3nt: TGTGCCAGCAGCGTCGGAACCCGGGCGTACCAAGAGACCCAGTACTTC
CDR3aa: CASSVGTRAYQETQYF

j_gene: TRBJ2-7
v_gene: TRBV27
abundance: NA
d_gene: TRBD2
CDR3nt: TGTGCCAGCAGTGCCACCGGGACTAGTTTCTACGAGCAGTACTTC
CDR3aa: CASSATGTSFYEQYF

j_gene: TRBJ2-5
v_gene: TRBV5-5
abundance: NA
d_gene: TRBD1
CDR3nt: TGTGCCAGCAGCTTGGCTGGGACAGGGGAGATGACCCAGTACTTC
CDR3aa: CASSLAGTGEMTQYF

j_gene: TRBJ2-3
v_gene: TRBV28
abundance: few
d_gene: NA
CDR3nt: TGTGCCAGCAGCATCGGTGGGAGCACAGATACGCAGTATTTT
CDR3aa: CASSIGGSTDTQYF

j_gene: TRBJ1-5
v_gene: TRBV12-3/TRBV12-4
abundance: NA
d_gene: TRBD1
CDR3nt: TGTACCAGCAGGAGACAGGGAATAAATCAGCCCCAGCATTTT
CDR3aa: CTSRRQGINQPQHF

j_gene: TRBJ1-2
v_gene: TRBV9
abundance: few
d_gene: NA
CDR3nt: TGTGCCAGCAGCGTCAGGGACTACTATGGCTACACCTTC
CDR3aa: CASSVRDYYGYTF

j_gene: TRBJ2-4
v_gene: TRBV4-1
abundance: many
d_gene: TRBD2
CDR3nt: TGCGCCAGCAGCCAAGTTGGGCTAGCGGAAAACATTCAGTACTTC
CDR3aa: CASSQVGLAENIQYF

j_gene: TRBJ2-1
v_gene: TRBV29-1
abundance: many
d_gene: TRBD2
CDR3nt: TGCAGCGTTTCCGGGACTAGCGGGCGATACAATGAGCAGTTCTTC
CDR3aa: CSVSGTSGRYNEQFF

j_gene: TRBJ1-1
v_gene: TRBV7-9
abundance: NA
d_gene: TRBD1
CDR3nt: TGTGCCAGCAGCTTAGCACCGGGACAGGGCATCCTTGAAGCTTTCTTT
CDR3aa: CASSLAPGQGILEAFF

j_gene: TRBJ1-1
v_gene: TRBV7-3
abundance: few
d_gene: NA
CDR3nt: TGTGCCAGCAGCTTAGGAGGGAAAAACACTGAAGCTTTCTTT
CDR3aa: CASSLGGKNTEAFF

j_gene: TRBJ2-3
v_gene: TRBV7-9
abundance: NA
d_gene: TRBD1
CDR3nt: TGTGCCAGCAGCGCCCGACGGGGACAGGGCACAGATACGCAGTATTTT
CDR3aa: CASSARRGQGTDTQYF

j_gene: TRBJ2-3
v_gene: TRBV27
abundance: many
d_gene: NA
CDR3nt: TGTGCCAGCAGTTTGCGTGGGACGCAGTATTTT
CDR3aa: CASSLRGTQYF

j_gene: TRBJ2-1
v_gene: TRBV6-1
abundance: few
d_gene: TRBD2
CDR3nt: TGTGCCAGCAGGGTCGCGACGGGGGGGTCCTACAATGAGCAGTTCTTC
CDR3aa: CASRVATGGSYNEQFF

j_gene: TRBJ2-1
v_gene: TRBV20-1
abundance: few
d_gene: NA
CDR3nt: TGCAGTGCCTGGTACAATGAGCAGTTCTTC
CDR3aa: CSAWYNEQFF

j_gene: TRBJ1-2
v_gene: TRBV5-1
abundance: NA
d_gene: TRBD1
CDR3nt: TGCGCCAGCAGCCGCACGACAGGGAGTTTCTATGGCTACACCTTC
CDR3aa: CASSRTTGSFYGYTF

j_gene: TRBJ2-3
v_gene: TRBV20-1
abundance: NA
d_gene: TRBD2
CDR3nt: TGCAGTGCTAAAGACGTAGCGGGACCACCCACAGATACGCAGTATTTT
CDR3aa: CSAKDVAGPPTDTQYF

j_gene: TRBJ2-7
v_gene: TRBV29-1
abundance: few
d_gene: TRBD1
CDR3nt: TGCAGCGTTGAAGACCTAGGGACAGGGTCGTCCTGCGAGCAGTACTTC
CDR3aa: CSVEDLGTGSSCEQYF

j_gene: TRBJ2-3
v_gene: TRBV10-3
abundance: few
d_gene: NA
CDR3nt: TGTGCCACCAGTGCGACAGGTCTTGGTACGCAGTATTTT
CDR3aa: CATSATGLGTQYF

j_gene: TRBJ2-7
v_gene: TRBV11-2
abundance: NA
d_gene: NA
CDR3nt: TGTGCCAGCAGCAAGCCGGGAAAGGGGGAGCAGTACTTC
CDR3aa: CASSKPGKGEQYF

j_gene: TRBJ2-1
v_gene: TRBV12-3/TRBV12-4
abundance: NA
d_gene: NA
CDR3nt: TGTGCCAGCAGTTATGTGCAGGACTACAATGAGCAGTTCTTC
CDR3aa: CASSYVQDYNEQFF

j_gene: TRBJ2-2
v_gene: TRBV5-1
abundance: NA
d_gene: NA
CDR3nt: TGCGCCAGCAGCTTGATAGCGGGGGAGCTGTTTTTT
CDR3aa: CASSLIAGELFF

j_gene: TRBJ2-1
v_gene: TRBV10-1
abundance: few
d_gene: TRBD1
CDR3nt: TGCGCCAGCAGTGTCGGGGGACAGGGGGTCGATGAGCAGTTCTTC
CDR3aa: CASSVGGQGVDEQFF

j_gene: TRBJ1-6
v_gene: TRBV5-1
abundance: many
d_gene: NA
CDR3nt: TGCGCCAGCTCCTCTGGACAGCTTAATTCACCCCTCCACTTT
CDR3aa: CASSSGQLNSPLHF

j_gene: TRBJ2-3
v_gene: TRBV4-2
abundance: NA
d_gene: NA
CDR3nt: TGTGCCAGCAGCCCGAACGGAGCGGGCCTACCCACAGATACGCAGTATTTT
CDR3aa: CASSPNGAGLPTDTQYF

j_gene: TRBJ2-3
v_gene: TRBV20-1
abundance: few
d_gene: TRBD2
CDR3nt: TGCAGTGCTAGAATGGGGAGGGGCGGGAGTTCTGATACGCAGTATTTT
CDR3aa: CSARMGRGGSSDTQYF

j_gene: TRBJ2-6
v_gene: TRBV27
abundance: NA
d_gene: NA
CDR3nt: TGTGCCAGCAGTTCATGGGGGGCCAACGTCCTGACTTTC
CDR3aa: CASSSWGANVLTF

j_gene: TRBJ2-3
v_gene: TRBV20-1
abundance: NA
d_gene: NA
CDR3nt: TGCAGTGCTAGAGTAAGAGGAGTGGTATACACAGATACGCAGTATTTT
CDR3aa: CSARVRGVVYTDTQYF

j_gene: TRBJ2-7
v_gene: TRBV11-2
abundance: NA
d_gene: NA
CDR3nt: TGTGCCAGCAGCCAGCAACCGGCTAGCGCTTACAATGAGCAGTACTTC
CDR3aa: CASSQQPASAYNEQYF

j_gene: TRBJ2-5
v_gene: TRBV6-5
abundance: NA
d_gene: NA
CDR3nt: TGTGCCAGCAGCTACTCGGGGACACCAGGAGAGGCCCAGTACTTC
CDR3aa: CASSYSGTPGEAQYF

j_gene: TRBJ1-5
v_gene: TRBV6-1
abundance: NA
d_gene: NA
CDR3nt: TGTGCCAGCAGTCTACAGGGTAATAGCAATCAGCCCCAGCATTTT
CDR3aa: CASSLQGNSNQPQHF

j_gene: TRBJ2-1
v_gene: TRBV5-1
abundance: few
d_gene: NA
CDR3nt: TGCGCCAGCACCCCTTTGCGGGGAAGAAATGAGCAGTTCTTC
CDR3aa: CASTPLRGRNEQFF

j_gene: TRBJ2-7
v_gene: TRBV28
abundance: many
d_gene: NA
CDR3nt: TGTGCCAGCAGCGCGACAGTCTACGAGCAGTACTTC
CDR3aa: CASSATVYEQYF

j_gene: TRBJ2-3
v_gene: TRBV5-1
abundance: NA
d_gene: NA
CDR3nt: TGCGCCAGCAGCCGGTGGGGAGATACGCAGTATTTT
CDR3aa: CASSRWGDTQYF

j_gene: TRBJ2-5
v_gene: TRBV7-8
abundance: few
d_gene: TRBD2
CDR3nt: TGTGCCAGCAGCTCGGGACTAGCGGGGGGGTCCGACCAAGAGACCCAGTACTTC
CDR3aa: CASSSGLAGGSDQETQYF

j_gene: TRBJ2-1
v_gene: TRBV12-3/TRBV12-4
abundance: NA
d_gene: TRBD1
CDR3nt: TGTGCCAGCGCGCCGGGACAGGGGGCCTATGAGCAGTTCTTC
CDR3aa: CASAPGQGAYEQFF

j_gene: TRBJ2-1
v_gene: TRBV10-3
abundance: few
d_gene: NA
CDR3nt: TGTGCCATCAGTGATTGGGACAAGGCCTACAATGAGCAGTTCTTC
CDR3aa: CAISDWDKAYNEQFF

j_gene: TRBJ2-6
v_gene: TRBV20-1
abundance: few
d_gene: NA
CDR3nt: TGCAGTGCTAGAGAGTCTAGGCACTCGCTCTCTGGGGCCAACGTCCTGACTTTC
CDR3aa: CSARESRHSLSGANVLTF